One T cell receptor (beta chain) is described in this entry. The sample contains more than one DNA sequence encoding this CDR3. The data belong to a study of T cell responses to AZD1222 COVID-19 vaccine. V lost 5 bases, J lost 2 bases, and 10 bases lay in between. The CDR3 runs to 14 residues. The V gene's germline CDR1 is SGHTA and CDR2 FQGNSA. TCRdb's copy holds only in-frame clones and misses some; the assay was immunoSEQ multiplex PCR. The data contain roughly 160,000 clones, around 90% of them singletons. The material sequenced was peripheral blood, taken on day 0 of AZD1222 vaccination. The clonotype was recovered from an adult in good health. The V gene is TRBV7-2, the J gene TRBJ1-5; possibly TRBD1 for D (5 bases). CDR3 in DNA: TGTGCCAGCAGCCCAACAGGAGGCAATCAGCCCCAGCATTTT. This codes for CASSPTGGNQPQHF.